This T cell receptor beta chain was recovered during a study of naive and memory T cell subsets (dated by TCRdb to 2016 to 2017). Regarding the study in general: The study applied an open-source, UMI-based TCR alpha and beta sequencing pipeline to sorted naive and memory peripheral blood T cell subsets. IgG serology results and the functional CMV T cell responses were in complete agreement. RNA was DNase-treated and reverse transcribed with TCR constant-region primers, mostly using SuperScript III.

TCR alpha and beta chain libraries were amplified separately from the second PCR step onward. Donor CMV status was determined by IFNgamma production from CD4+ T cells after overnight stimulation of fresh PBMCs with CMV viral lysate. CD4 T cells were positively selected using Miltenyi beads, after which CD8 T cells were positively selected from the CD4-negative fraction. After staining for CD3, CD4, CD8, CD45RA, CD27 and a live/dead dye, cells were sorted on a BD Aria II into four subsets based on CD45RA and CD27. A few healthy volunteers provided blood, and each donor's sample was split into CD4 and CD8 T cells and then further divided into four differentiation subsets. About 110 ml of peripheral blood was collected from each donor, and PBMC were isolated from the blood using Ficoll-Paque PLUS density-gradient centrifugation. After sorting, cells were lysed in RLT buffer, RNA was extracted using a Qiagen RNeasy kit, and the extracted RNA was stored at -80 degrees C.

CDR1 and CDR2 were assigned from the germline V gene (reference sequence) as LGHDT and YNNKEL. From its cysteine to its phenylalanine, the CDR3 spans 14 amino acids. The retained sequence is limited to the CDR3, 42 bases, with the frame set at the first base. V sheds 2 bases and J sheds 3 bases, leaving 8 bases between their ends. To note about this clonotype: Which antigen it targets is not known. No qualities accompany the bases; no much larger clone lies one base away.

General conclusions and limits of the study: Each clonotype was defined as a single alpha or beta chain sequence rather than as a paired alpha/beta receptor. The repertoire findings for the naive and memory subsets could not be validated against a ground truth, as none was available. Following error correction, more than 85% of naive TCR sequences occurred only once, which made naive abundance distributions much steeper than those of memory subsets. A power law was followed by TCR abundance, with an exponent that differed between naive and memory subsets but was consistent across the three individuals. RNA-based TCR counts may be influenced by expression changes linked to T cell activation and differentiation. A few larger clonotypes were found in naive repertoires, especially CD8, and these larger clonotypes were possibly memory cells re-expressing CD45RA. Gini index rose and Shannon and inverse Simpson diversity fell from naive through CM, EM and EMRA in both CD4 and CD8 cells.

The protocol used for the library was UMI-ligation and nested PCR. To cover both TRBC1 and TRBC2, the beta constant-region primer consisted of an equimolar mix of two oligonucleotides. Four rounds of PCR, combining the SP2 primer with nested alpha and beta constant-region primers, were used to amplify the ligated cDNA. A single-stranded oligonucleotide bearing the SP2 primer plus a 12-nucleotide UMI was ligated onto the 3' end of the cDNA by T4 RNA ligase 1. Incubation of the ligation reaction lasted roughly 20-25 hours at 16 degrees C. PCR2 was typically performed as a SYBR Green qPCR and was stopped at a predetermined threshold so that over-amplification was prevented. Agencourt AMPure XP magnetic beads were used for all purifications after the first. Library amounts were measured by Qubit and library quality was assessed on a TapeStation, where the main peak was expected at around 650 bp. Pooled libraries were sequenced on an Illumina MiSeq with v2 2x251 paired-end kits, typically giving roughly 1-2.3 million reads per sample. Each sample was pooled at about 4 nM, and roughly 4.5-8% PhiX was included to help cluster recognition. The authors' analysis ran thus. FASTQ reads processed by Demultiplexor were assigned V and J genes by Decombinator through tag matching that tolerated a single base-pair mismatch. UMIs were used by Collapsinator to correct both sequencing errors and frequency errors arising from PCR heterogeneity. CDR3Translator translated TCRs and extracted CDR3s from the conserved cysteine to the FGXG phenylalanine, flagging non-productive sequences. Repertoires were subsampled to equal numbers of UMI-defined TCRs before Gini, Shannon entropy and inverse Simpson indices were calculated. Power-law fits to clonotype abundance distributions were performed by maximum likelihood within the linear range. On one naive CD8 sample, the pipeline and MIGEC gave similar UMI counts, unique TCR numbers and clonal distributions. In one analysis, naive TCRs also found in any memory subset of the same donor were removed from the naive repertoire. A set of roughly 6,600 CMV-associated CDR3 sequences, compiled from VDJdb and a published dataset, was used to search the repertoires. TCRdb ran its own pipeline on the public reads, namely fastp trimming at Q25 and MiXCR clone calling, and kept in-frame beta chains. CDR3 protein duplicates are merged, each entry listing the most common genes and DNA. TCRdb's processing, not the authors', yielded these V and J calls. Here the sample has roughly 150,000 distinct CDR3 sequences; 15% to 25% occur a single time. Of the sample, roughly 0.6% is held by the ten largest clones.

The V and J segments used are TRBV3-1 and TRBJ1-5, with a tentative D gene TRBD1 over 6 matching bases. The origin of this receptor is a human donor in good health. The sequenced material came from naive CD8+ T cells from blood. Taken with the paper, the label for cell subset or site translates to: naive T cells, CD45RA high CD27+. The CDR3 sequence is CASSQPGVNQPQHF. The nucleotides read TGTGCCAGCAGCCAACCAGGGGTCAATCAGCCCCAGCATTTT.